The next 2 T cell receptor beta chains were all read from a single sample in a study of T cell responses to AZD1222 COVID-19 vaccine. Produced via immunoSEQ multiplex PCR; TCRdb's table is partial and in-frame only. Its clone listing holds under 150,000 clones. Sequencing was done on a sample of peripheral blood. The origin of the receptors is an adult in good health.

The rearrangement joins TRBV7-3 to TRBJ2-1; TRBD1 matches at 9 bases. With V trimmed by 3 bases and J by 1 base, 10 bases remained unmatched. This CDR3 spans 18 amino acids. The germline V gene has CDR1 SGHTA and CDR2 FQGTGA. The chain's CDR3 is CASSFGGQGIVSYNEQFF. In DNA, the CDR3 is TGTGCCAGCAGCTTTGGAGGACAGGGGATTGTGTCCTACAATGAGCAGTTCTTC. Using reference TRBV7-3 and TRBJ2-1 for the parts outside the CDR3, the full variable domain is GAGVSQTPSNKVTEKGKYVELRCDPISGHTALYWYRQSLGQGPEFLIYFQGTGAADDSGLPNDRFFAVRPEGSVSTLKIQRTERGDSAVYLCASSFGGQGIVSYNEQFFGPGTRLTVL.

The chain joins TRBV4-3 to TRBJ1-3; D is ambiguous. With 0 bases removed from V and 2 bases from J, the gap between germline ends came to 14 bases. CDR1 LGHNA and CDR2 YSLEER come from the germline V gene. This CDR3 is built from 17 residues. The CDR3 nucleotides read TGCGCCAGCAGCCAAGATCGGGTGGCGGTTGCTGGAAACACCATATATTTT. It translates to CASSQDRVAVAGNTIYF.